This TCR beta chain was identified in a study of human T cells and chemical hapten exposure. About the study: Donors were sensitized with 2% DPC on the upper inner arm.

This clonotype was observed a handful of times. In the authors' workflow: From about 22,000 to 700,000 TCRs were found per sample, with a median of roughly 89,000. TCRdb reanalysed the RACE reads using MiXCR and keeps one entry per CDR3 protein. The V and J calls and clone size are TCRdb's, not the authors'. The sample yields a few hundred thousand distinct CDR3 sequences, just under 6.5% seen once. Time point in this sample: patch test 2, 6 weeks after DPC sensitization. Treatment here: therapeutic diphenylcyclopropenone sensitization with weekly scalp DPC. Between the trimmed V and J ends, which lost 2 bases and 0 bases, there was a span of 8 bases. Per the germline V gene, CDR1 is MNHNS and CDR2 is SASEGT. CDR3 length: 14 residues.

Specimen: whole blood, collected in connection with sensitization to the hapten diphenylcyclopropenone (DPC). The clonotype was recovered from a woman aged 18-29 years with alopecia areata. Some clones in this sample may be carry-over from other donors' samples. The chain combines TRBV6-1 with TRBJ2-7; possible D gene TRBD2, 5 bases. CDR3 sequence: CASSEPGSSYEQYF. The DNA of the CDR3 is TGTGCCAGCAGTGAACCTGGGAGCTCCTACGAGCAGTACTTC.